This section outlines one T cell receptor beta chain sequence together with its context. The specificity of this receptor is unknown. Base-call qualities are not available, and no considerably larger clone is one nucleotide away. The data belong to a study of blood T cell repertoires in COVID-19 (dated by TCRdb to 2020 to 2021). For the study in its entirety: The collaborator samples originated in the United States, Italy and Spain and spanned the acute and convalescent phases of COVID-19. The material from the prospective study consisted of cDNA or gDNA derived from T cells, B-cell-depleted T cells, or PBMCs. The samples were drawn from the first 160 participants of the ongoing ImmuneRACE study and from about 1,200 subjects provided by 6 global collaborators. The repertoires were released in a freely available public database meant as a resource for research on the immune response to SARS-CoV-2. The dataset comprised deeply sampled blood TCRbeta repertoires from subjects exposed to, actively infected with, or recovered from COVID-19. Where HLA class I and class II types were available, the types were taken from metadata supplied by the sample provider, not from assay-based typing. Nearly every sample came with metadata listing a de-identified subject ID, COVID-19 status, age in years and sex. Summary of the overall study and its limitations: Clinical and demographic metadata were provided uncurated, with the amount varying by source and participant.

Via the germline V gene, CDR1 is SGHDN and CDR2 FVKESK. V is reduced by 4 bases and J by 2 bases, leaving a spacing of 15 bases between them. From its cysteine to its phenylalanine, the CDR3 spans 15 amino acids. Just CDR3 DNA is preserved here, 45 bases in frame from base 1. At one collaborating source in Seattle, patients were enrolled during active infection and were followed longitudinally through the course of disease. Each collaborating institution followed its own protocols to collect whole blood in K2EDTA tubes. Collaborator samples were shipped for TCRbeta analysis as frozen whole blood, isolated PBMCs, or DNA extracted from either sample type. TCRbeta CDR3 regions were amplified from genomic DNA by means of the immunoSEQ Assay, a bias-controlled multiplex PCR. The published analysis was carried out like this. The number of nucleated cells in each sample was estimated by amplification of reference gene primers within the assay. To quantify the absolute abundance of each unique TCRbeta CDR3 rearrangement, sequence reads were collapsed and filtered. For each sample, productive Simpson clonality was calculated as the square root of Simpson's diversity index over productive rearrangements. Held by TCRdb, this immuneACCESS table contains in-frame sequences only and omits some clones. Under half of the omission traces to an unresolved V gene where checked; the cause of the rest is unknown. The V and J calls and clone size come from that table; D and trimming were worked out from the DNA. The sample contains about half a million clones, approximately 89% of them found a single time. Around 0.95% of the sample rests with the top ten.

Sequenced: peripheral blood. Recombination linked TRBV14 to TRBJ2-7; tentative D gene TRBD2, with 7 bases matching. This TCR derives from a man aged 18 to 30 with COVID-19, enrolled during active disease. The CDR3 amino acid sequence is: CASSPRGGHPYEQYF. In nucleotides, the sequence is TGTGCCAGCAGCCCGAGGGGGGGCCATCCCTACGAGCAGTACTTC.